This entry concerns a single T cell receptor beta chain. The donors were in the approximately 120-subject validation cohort, distinct from the roughly 700-subject first cohort. Assay used: immunoSEQ multiplex PCR; TCRdb lists only in-frame clones, some missing. The table has fewer than 130,000 clones, approximately 88% seen once. The source of the sample is a study of cytomegalovirus exposure and HLA in healthy donors. This CDR3 is 17 amino acids long. Germline CDR1 and CDR2: MDHEN and SYDVKM. V was pared by 5 bases and J by 0 bases, with 8 bases of the junction left unmatched. The source material was PBMCs. This TCR was sampled from a young woman in good health and CMV-seropositive. The V and J genes are TRBV28 and TRBJ1-3; 9 bases map to TRBD1. For the CDR3, the DNA is TGTGCCAGCAGTAACCCACAGGGGGCGAGCTCTGGAAACACCATATATTTT. It specifies CASSNPQGASSGNTIYF.